Listed here is a single T cell receptor beta chain. The data originate from a study of blood T cell repertoires in COVID-19. About the study: Material from acute and convalescent COVID-19 was sourced from the United States, Italy and Spain. T cells, B-cell-depleted T cells, or PBMCs provided the cDNA or gDNA that served as material.

The germline V gene encodes CDR1 LGHDT and CDR2 YNNKEL (reference sequence). There are 19 residues in the CDR3. V lost 0 bases and J 2 bases, leaving 17 bases between the germline ends. Methods used by the authors: Estimation of nucleated cell counts relied on the amplification of reference gene primers. Produced via immunoSEQ multiplex PCR; TCRdb's table is partial and in-frame only. The V and J calls and clone size come from that table; D and trimming were worked out from the DNA. Counted here are about 260,000 clones, roughly 90% occurring once; the ten biggest clones make up 0.7%. The V gene is TRBV3-1 (or the pseudogene TRBV3-2), the J gene TRBJ2-6; possibly TRBD1 for D (6 bases). The sequence was collected from a human donor in a cohort sampled during active COVID-19. Specimen: peripheral blood. The CDR3 DNA reads TGTGCCAGCAGCCAAGAGTCCAGGGGCGGTTTCGCTGGGGCCAACGTCCTGACTTTC. Its translation is CASSQESRGGFAGANVLTF.